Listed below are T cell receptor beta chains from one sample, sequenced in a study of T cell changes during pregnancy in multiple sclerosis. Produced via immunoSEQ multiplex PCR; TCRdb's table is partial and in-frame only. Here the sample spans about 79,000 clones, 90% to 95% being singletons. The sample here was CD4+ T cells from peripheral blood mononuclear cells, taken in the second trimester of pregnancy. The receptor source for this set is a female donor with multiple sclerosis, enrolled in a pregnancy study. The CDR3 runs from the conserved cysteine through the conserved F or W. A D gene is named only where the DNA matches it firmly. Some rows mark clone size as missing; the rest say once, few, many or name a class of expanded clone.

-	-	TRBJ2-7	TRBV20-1	TGCAGTGCTAGCTATATCGGCGAGCAGTACTTC	CSASYIGEQYF
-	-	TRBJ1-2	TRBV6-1	TGTGCCAGCAGTGTTAATTCGGGAGGCTATGGCTACACCTTC	CASSVNSGGYGYTF
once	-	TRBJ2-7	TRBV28	TGTGCCAGCAACCGGGCCGGACTTCCCTACGAGCAGTACTTC	CASNRAGLPYEQYF
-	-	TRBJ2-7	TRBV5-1	TGCGCCAGCAGCCCATTTCCCGGGATACAAGCCTACGAGCAGTACTTC	CASSPFPGIQAYEQYF
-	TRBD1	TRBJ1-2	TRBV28	TGTGCCAGCAGCCCCGGCAGGGGGCGAATTTATGGCTACACCTTC	CASSPGRGRIYGYTF
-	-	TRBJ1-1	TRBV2	TGTGCCAGCAGACAAGCGGGGTTTATGAACACTGAAGCTTTCTTT	CASRQAGFMNTEAFF
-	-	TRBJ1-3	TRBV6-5	TGTGCCAGCAGCAGGGGTTCTGGAAACACCATATATTTT	CASSRGSGNTIYF
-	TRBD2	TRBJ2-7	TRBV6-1	TGTGCCAGCAGTGATGGACTAGCGGCCTACGAGCAGTACTTC	CASSDGLAAYEQYF
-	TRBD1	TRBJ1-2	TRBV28	TGTGCCAGCAGTTTGGAGGGGGCGCGGGGCTACACCTTC	CASSLEGARGYTF
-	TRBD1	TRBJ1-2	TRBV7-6	TGTGCCAGCAGCCCTCAATTGCCCGGGACAGGGGAAGGCTACACCTTC	CASSPQLPGTGEGYTF
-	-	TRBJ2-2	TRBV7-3	TGTGCCAGCAGCTTATCCTCCACCGGGGAGCTGTTTTTT	CASSLSSTGELFF
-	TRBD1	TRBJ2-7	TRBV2	TGTGCCAGCAGGGACAGGGGGTCTTTAGGTTTTGTGGACGAGCAGTACTTC	CASRDRGSLGFVDEQYF
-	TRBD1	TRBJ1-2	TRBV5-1	TGCGCCAGCAGCTTGGCCGGACAGGGGGGCTATGGCTACACCTTC	CASSLAGQGGYGYTF
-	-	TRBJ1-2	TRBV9	TGTGCCAGCAGCGCCCAAACAGCTAACTATGGCTACACCTTC	CASSAQTANYGYTF
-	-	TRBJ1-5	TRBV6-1	TGTGCCAGCAGTGATCGACAGCCTGGCCTGTATAGCAATCAGCCCCAGCATTTT	CASSDRQPGLYSNQPQHF
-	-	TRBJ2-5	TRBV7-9	TGTGCCAGCAGCCCTGTACGGGGAGGTCAGGAGACCCAGTACTTC	CASSPVRGGQETQYF
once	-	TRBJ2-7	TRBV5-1	TGCGCCAGCCGGGACACGGCGGTGGACGAGCAGTACTTC	CASRDTAVDEQYF
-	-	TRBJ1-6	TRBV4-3	TGCGCCAGCAGCCAAGGTTACAACTATAATTCACCCCTCCACTTT	CASSQGYNYNSPLHF
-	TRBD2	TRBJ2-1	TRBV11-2	TGTGCCAGCAGCTTAGGTTCTAGCGGGGGGGTATACAATGAGCAGTTCTTC	CASSLGSSGGVYNEQFF
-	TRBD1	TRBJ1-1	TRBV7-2	TGTGCCAGCAGCTTAGTCAGGGGGGAAGCTTTCTTT	CASSLVRGEAFF
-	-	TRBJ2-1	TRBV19	TGTGCCAGTAGTATGAGGCAGTTGTCCAATGAGCAGTTCTTC	CASSMRQLSNEQFF
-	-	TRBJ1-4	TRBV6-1	TGTGCCAGCAGTTTCACGCGTGAGAATAATGAAAAACTGTTTTTT	CASSFTRENNEKLFF
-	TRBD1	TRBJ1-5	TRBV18	TGTGCCAGCTCACCGACAGGGGGCGGTGGCAATCAGCCCCAGCATTTT	CASSPTGGGGNQPQHF
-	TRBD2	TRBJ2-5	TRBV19	TGTGCCAGTAATCTAGCGGGAGCGGAGACCCAGTACTTC	CASNLAGAETQYF
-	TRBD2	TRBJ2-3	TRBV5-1	TGCGCCAGCAGCTTGAGTTCTAGCGGGAGTGGTGTCGATACGCAGTATTTT	CASSLSSSGSGVDTQYF
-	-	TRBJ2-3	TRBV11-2	TGTGCCAGCAGCCCAAGGGGGGGCGATACAGATACGCAGTATTTT	CASSPRGGDTDTQYF
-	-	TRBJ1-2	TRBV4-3	TGCGCCAGCAGCCAAGAGGGCAGGGGCTATGGCTACACCTTC	CASSQEGRGYGYTF
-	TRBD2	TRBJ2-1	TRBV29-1	TGCAGCGTCGGTACGTGGGAGGGCCTCCGTGAGCAGTTCTTC	CSVGTWEGLREQFF
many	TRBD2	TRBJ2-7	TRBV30	TGTGCCTTTCGACTAGCGGGGGCTTCGGATCAGTACTTC	CAFRLAGASDQYF
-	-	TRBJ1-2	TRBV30	TGTGCCTGCCGGGGGGACACGAGGGACTATGGCTACACCTTC	CACRGDTRDYGYTF
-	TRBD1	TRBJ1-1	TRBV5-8	TGTGCCAGCGGGTCTTTACAGGGGTGGAGCACTGAAGCTTTCTTT	CASGSLQGWSTEAFF
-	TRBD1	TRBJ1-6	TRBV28	TGTGCCAGCAGCATCGGGACAGGGGCTTTCATTTCGCGCTCACCCCTCCACTTT	CASSIGTGAFISRSPLHF
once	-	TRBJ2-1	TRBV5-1	TGCGCCAGCAGCCCCGGACTAGGGGGAAATGAGCAGTTCTTC	CASSPGLGGNEQFF
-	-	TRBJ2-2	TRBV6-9	TGTGCCAGCAGTTTCCGGGTCCCCGGGGAGCTGTTTTTT	CASSFRVPGELFF
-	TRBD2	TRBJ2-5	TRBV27	TGTGCCAGCGCCGGACTAGCGGGAGGGGAAGAGACCCAGTACTTC	CASAGLAGGEETQYF
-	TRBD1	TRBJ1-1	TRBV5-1	TGCGCCAGCAGCTTGGCCCAGGGGGCACGGAGCACTGAAGCTTTCTTT	CASSLAQGARSTEAFF
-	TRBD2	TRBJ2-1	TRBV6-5	TGTGCCAGCAGTGGGGGACTAGCGGGGAATGAGCAGTTCTTC	CASSGGLAGNEQFF
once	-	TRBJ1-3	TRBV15	TGTGCCACCAGCAGAGCCAAAGGACATCACTCTGGAAACACCATATATTTT	CATSRAKGHHSGNTIYF
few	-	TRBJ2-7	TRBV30	TGTGCCTGGGGCCTAGACAGACCCCCCTACGAGCAGTACTTC	CAWGLDRPPYEQYF
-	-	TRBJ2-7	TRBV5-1	TGCGCCACCTCAACAGGGGCAGTAAACGGGAGGGCCAGCGAGCAGTACTTC	CATSTGAVNGRASEQYF
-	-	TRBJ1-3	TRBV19	TGTGCCAGTAGCTACGACAGGAGCTCTGGAAACACCATATATTTT	CASSYDRSSGNTIYF
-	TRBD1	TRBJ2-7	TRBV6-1	TGTGCCAGCAGTGAAGTTCGACAGGGGACCGAGCAGTACTTC	CASSEVRQGTEQYF
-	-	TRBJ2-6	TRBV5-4	TGTGCCAGCAGCTTAGTCCTATTGTCCTCTGGGGCCAACGTCCTGACTTTC	CASSLVLLSSGANVLTF
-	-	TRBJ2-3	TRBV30	TGTGCCTGGAGTCACAGAGCCGTCGGGGCAGATACGCAGTATTTT	CAWSHRAVGADTQYF
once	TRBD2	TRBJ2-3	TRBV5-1	TGCGCCAGCAGGCTGGGACTAGCGGGCACAGATACGCAGTATTTT	CASRLGLAGTDTQYF
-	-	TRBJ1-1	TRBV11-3	TGTGCCAGCAGCTTCCCCGGGGGAGGGGGGACTGAAGCTTTCTTT	CASSFPGGGGTEAFF
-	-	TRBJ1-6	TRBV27	TGTGCCAGCACTTTCGGGCGGGAGTCACCCCTCCACTTT	CASTFGRESPLHF
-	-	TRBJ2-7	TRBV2	TGTGCCAGCAGTGCCGAGACGGGTAGGTCCTACGAGCAGTACTTC	CASSAETGRSYEQYF
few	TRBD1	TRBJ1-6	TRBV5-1	TGCGCCAGCAGCCAGAGTCCGGGACAGTTAAATTCACCCCTCCACTTT	CASSQSPGQLNSPLHF
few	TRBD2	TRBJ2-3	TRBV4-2	TGTGCCAGCAGCCCAAGCGGGAGTGAGCAGTATTTT	CASSPSGSEQYF
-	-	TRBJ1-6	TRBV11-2	TGTGCCAGCAGCTTAGTACGGGCGGAAGGGGTAAACAATTCACCCCTCCACTTT	CASSLVRAEGVNNSPLHF
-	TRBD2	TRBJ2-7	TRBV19	TGTGCCAGTAGTATGTTCCTAGCGGGAGGGCCGGGAGAGCAGTACTTC	CASSMFLAGGPGEQYF
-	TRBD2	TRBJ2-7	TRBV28	TGTGCCAGCAGACTAGCGGGAGGCTCCTACGAGCAGTACTTC	CASRLAGGSYEQYF
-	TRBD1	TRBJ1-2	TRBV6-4	TGTGCCAGCAGGAAAACAGGACAGGCAAGAGGCTACACCTTC	CASRKTGQARGYTF
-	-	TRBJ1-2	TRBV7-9	TGTGCCAGCAGCTTAGATTCGCCGGGTTTCGTTGGCTACACCTTC	CASSLDSPGFVGYTF
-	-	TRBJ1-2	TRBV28	TGTGCCAGTCGTGAGACAGGTGGCGATGGCTACACCTTC	CASRETGGDGYTF
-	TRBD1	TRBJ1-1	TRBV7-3	TGTGCCAGCAGCCCAGGGGGAAGGACTGAAGCTTTCTTT	CASSPGGRTEAFF
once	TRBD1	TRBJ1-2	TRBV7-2	TGTGCCAGCAGCTTAGAGGGGACAGGAGGCGGCTACACCTTC	CASSLEGTGGGYTF
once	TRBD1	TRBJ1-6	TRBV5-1	TGCGCCAGCAGCTTGGGACAGGGGAATTCACCCCTCCACTTT	CASSLGQGNSPLHF